This TCR beta chain appears in the sequencing data of a study of CD8 T cells in Susac syndrome. Deletions cut 6 bases from V and 4 bases from J, with 17 bases between. The CDR3 loop spans 15 amino acids. Germline values: CDR1 SGDLS, CDR2 YYNGEE. TCR beta was sequenced from blood CD8+ and CD4+ T cells. The multiple sclerosis control group was made up of treatment-naive patients with stable or active relapsing-remitting disease. TEMRA cells were FACS-enriched, and CD8+ and CD4+ T cells were isolated negatively. An amount of RNA that ranged from roughly 0.45 to 1 ug was reverse transcribed with random hexamers. immunoSEQ multiplex PCR amplified TCR beta CDR3 across 54 Vbeta, 13 Jbeta. TCRdb re-called the immunoSEQ multiplex PCR reads through MiXCR, storing one row per CDR3 protein. The sample records around 200,000 distinct CDR3 sequences, 80% to 95% being singletons.

This TCR was recovered from a human donor with multiple sclerosis. The sequencing input was CD8+ T cells from PBMCs. The V call is TRBV9, the J call TRBJ1-5, with D possibly being TRBD1 (5 bases). The CDR3 is CASTARGERNQPQHF. The CDR3 region has the DNA TGTGCCAGCACAGCCCGAGGGGAGAGGAATCAGCCCCAGCATTTT.